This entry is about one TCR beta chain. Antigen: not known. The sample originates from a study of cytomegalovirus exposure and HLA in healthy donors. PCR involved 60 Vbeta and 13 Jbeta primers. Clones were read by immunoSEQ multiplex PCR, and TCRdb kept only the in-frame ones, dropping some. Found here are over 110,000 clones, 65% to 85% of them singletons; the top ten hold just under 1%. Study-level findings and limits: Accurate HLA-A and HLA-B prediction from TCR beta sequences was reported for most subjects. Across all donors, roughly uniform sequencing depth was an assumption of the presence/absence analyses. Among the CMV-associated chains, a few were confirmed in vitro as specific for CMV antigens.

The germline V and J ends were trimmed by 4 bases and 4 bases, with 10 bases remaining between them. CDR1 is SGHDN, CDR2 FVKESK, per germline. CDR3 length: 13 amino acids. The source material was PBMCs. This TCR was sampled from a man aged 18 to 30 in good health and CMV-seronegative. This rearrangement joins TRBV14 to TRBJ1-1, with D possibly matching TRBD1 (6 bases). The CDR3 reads CASSLLGATEAFF. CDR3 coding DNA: TGTGCCAGCAGCCTTCTGGGGGCCACTGAAGCTTTCTTT.